A selection of T cell receptor beta chains follows, all from one sample in a study of technical replicates of blood from several donors. Data came from immunoSEQ multiplex PCR; TCRdb stores just in-frame clones and leaves some out. The data show about 100,000 clones, 95% to 96% seen once. Sequencing input: T cells isolated from PBMCs. The receptor set was obtained from a human donor in good health. Both conserved end residues are part of each CDR3. A D gene is named only where the DNA matches it firmly. Clone size is given for some rows only: seen once, a few or many times, or a class if the clone is expanded.

cdr3_length,v_call,d_call,j_call,clone_size,cdr3_aa,cdr3_nt
15,TRBV6-5,TRBD2,TRBJ2-7,once,CASSYRTSGLYEQYF,TGTGCCAGCAGCTATCGGACTAGCGGGTTATACGAGCAGTACTTC
16,TRBV14,TRBD2,TRBJ2-5,NA,CASSQNWLAGEKTQYF,TGTGCCAGCAGCCAGAACTGGCTAGCGGGAGAAAAGACCCAGTACTTC
15,TRBV6-4,TRBD2,TRBJ2-3,NA,CASSRISGGTDTQYF,TGTGCCAGCAGTCGAATTAGCGGGGGAACAGATACGCAGTATTTT
16,TRBV7-8,TRBD2,TRBJ2-5,NA,CASSSRLAGDQETQYF,TGTGCCAGCAGCTCACGACTAGCGGGAGACCAAGAGACCCAGTACTTC
13,TRBV10-3,TRBD1,TRBJ1-1,NA,CAISTGGNTEAFF,TGTGCCATAAGTACAGGGGGGAACACTGAAGCTTTCTTT
16,TRBV4-1,NA,TRBJ1-5,NA,CASSQDLRYSNQPQHF,TGCGCCAGCAGCCAAGATCTCAGGTATAGCAATCAGCCCCAGCATTTT
15,TRBV6-1,TRBD2,TRBJ2-3,NA,CARLGLAVYTDTQYF,TGTGCCAGATTAGGACTAGCGGTATACACAGATACGCAGTATTTT
16,TRBV5-1,TRBD2,TRBJ2-7,NA,CASSFFRSGNEYEQYF,TGCGCCAGCAGCTTCTTTCGGAGCGGGAATGAGTACGAGCAGTACTTC
15,TRBV28,TRBD1,TRBJ2-2,NA,CAITDSQGAGGELFF,TGTGCCATCACTGACTCACAGGGGGCTGGCGGGGAGCTGTTTTTT
13,TRBV10-2,NA,TRBJ1-5,NA,CASSAREGQPQHF,TGCGCCAGCAGTGCCAGGGAAGGCCAGCCCCAGCATTTT
15,TRBV19,TRBD1,TRBJ1-5,NA,CASSIGRTGDQPQHF,TGTGCCAGTAGTATTGGGAGGACAGGAGATCAGCCCCAGCATTTT
15,TRBV23-1,TRBD1,TRBJ2-7,NA,CASSQSGQVYYEQYF,TGCGCCAGCAGTCAATCGGGACAGGTCTACTACGAGCAGTACTTC
13,TRBV10-3,TRBD1,TRBJ1-4,NA,CAIRQTGSEKLFF,TGTGCCATCAGGCAGACAGGGAGTGAAAAACTGTTTTTT
14,TRBV27,NA,TRBJ2-7,NA,CASSLRIFSYEQYF,TGTGCCAGCAGTTTACGTATCTTTTCCTACGAGCAGTACTTC
14,TRBV6-5,TRBD1,TRBJ1-2,NA,CASSLTGQPYGYTF,TGTGCCAGCAGCCTCACGGGACAGCCTTATGGCTACACCTTC
15,TRBV6-6,NA,TRBJ2-2,NA,CASSPDRPNTGELFF,TGTGCCAGCAGTCCCGACAGACCCAACACCGGGGAGCTGTTTTTT
14,TRBV5-1,NA,TRBJ2-2,once,CASSYQSNTGELFF,TGCGCCAGCAGCTATCAGTCGAACACCGGGGAGCTGTTTTTT
15,TRBV2,TRBD1,TRBJ2-5,NA,CASREPGTAQETQYF,TGTGCCAGCAGAGAACCCGGGACAGCTCAAGAGACCCAGTACTTC
12,TRBV25-1,NA,TRBJ2-7,NA,CASSSGLGEQYF,TGTGCCAGCAGTAGTGGACTGGGGGAGCAGTACTTC
14,TRBV28,TRBD1,TRBJ1-5,NA,CASLGTDANQPQHF,TGTGCCAGCCTAGGGACAGATGCGAATCAGCCCCAGCATTTT
13,TRBV5-1,NA,TRBJ2-7,NA,CASRRGALYEQYF,TGCGCCAGCAGACGGGGGGCACTCTACGAGCAGTACTTC
15,TRBV11-3,NA,TRBJ2-2,NA,CASSLSREVTGELFF,TGTGCCAGCAGCTTATCCAGGGAGGTCACCGGGGAGCTGTTTTTT
17,TRBV5-1,TRBD2,TRBJ2-7,NA,CASSFVVGAGGLSEQYF,TGCGCCAGCAGCTTTGTCGTTGGAGCGGGAGGGTTATCCGAGCAGTACTTC
12,TRBV7-9,NA,TRBJ1-5,NA,CASSLGGQPQHF,TGTGCCAGCAGCTTAGGCGGGCAGCCCCAGCATTTT
16,TRBV4-1,NA,TRBJ1-5,NA,CASSQDPTGVSQPQHF,TGCGCCAGCAGCCAAGATCCCACGGGGGTCAGTCAGCCCCAGCATTTT
14,TRBV6-5,NA,TRBJ2-3,NA,CASSLSEEADTQYF,TGTGCCAGCAGCCTTTCGGAGGAGGCTGATACGCAGTATTTT
16,TRBV25-1,TRBD1,TRBJ1-2,NA,CASSGDRGPLYYGYTF,TGTGCCAGCAGTGGCGACAGGGGCCCGCTTTACTATGGCTACACCTTC
13,TRBV5-4,NA,TRBJ1-1,once,CASRGDNLGEAFF,TGTGCCAGCAGGGGGGACAACTTAGGGGAAGCTTTCTTT
15,TRBV7-2,TRBD1,TRBJ2-7,once,CASSPDRGGSYEQYF,TGTGCCAGCAGTCCAGACAGGGGTGGCTCCTACGAGCAGTACTTC
15,TRBV6-5,NA,TRBJ2-3,NA,CASSPSRLLPDTQYF,TGTGCCAGCAGTCCCAGCCGACTACTCCCAGATACGCAGTATTTT
15,TRBV4-2,TRBD2,TRBJ2-3,NA,CASSQEIGLVHTQYF,TGTGCCAGCAGCCAAGAGATTGGACTAGTGCATACGCAGTATTTT
16,TRBV5-4,TRBD1,TRBJ2-5,NA,CASSPTGTASKETQYF,TGTGCCAGCAGCCCAACCGGGACAGCCAGCAAAGAGACCCAGTACTTC
14,TRBV10-3,TRBD1,TRBJ1-1,NA,CAISADREVTEAFF,TGTGCCATCAGTGCCGACAGGGAGGTCACTGAAGCTTTCTTT
16,TRBV25-1,NA,TRBJ1-6,NA,CASSVPGQPYNSPLHF,TGTGCCAGCAGTGTCCCCGGACAGCCCTATAATTCACCCCTCCACTTT
14,TRBV6-1,TRBD1,TRBJ1-4,NA,CASSPGQWGEKLFF,TGTGCCAGCAGTCCGGGACAGTGGGGTGAAAAACTGTTTTTT
16,TRBV7-9,TRBD2,TRBJ2-7,NA,CASSHKPGLETNEQYF,TGTGCCAGCAGTCATAAACCGGGACTAGAGACCAACGAGCAGTACTTC
14,TRBV7-9,NA,TRBJ2-7,NA,CASSQATRNYEQYF,TGTGCCAGCAGCCAAGCAACTAGAAACTACGAGCAGTACTTC
14,TRBV5-5,TRBD1,TRBJ2-3,NA,CASSSGQGTDTQYF,TGTGCCAGCAGCTCCGGACAGGGGACAGATACGCAGTATTTT
16,TRBV6-6,NA,TRBJ2-3,NA,CASSYSNWEGTDTQYF,TGTGCCAGCAGTTACTCGAATTGGGAGGGCACAGATACGCAGTATTTT
14,TRBV4-1,NA,TRBJ2-5,NA,CASSQDGGRETQYF,TGCGCCAGCAGCCAAGATGGCGGAAGGGAGACCCAGTACTTC
14,TRBV10-3,NA,TRBJ1-2,NA,CAISEGLRGYGYTF,TGTGCCATCAGTGAAGGACTGAGAGGCTATGGCTACACCTTC
14,TRBV10-3,NA,TRBJ1-5,NA,CAISEGERNQPQHF,TGTGCCATCAGTGAGGGGGAGCGCAATCAGCCCCAGCATTTT
15,TRBV6-1,NA,TRBJ1-2,NA,CASSEGRSESYGYTF,TGTGCCAGCAGTGAAGGTAGGAGTGAGAGCTATGGCTACACCTTC
15,TRBV19,TRBD1,TRBJ1-2,NA,CASSLRQGRPYGYTF,TGTGCCAGTAGTTTAAGACAGGGGAGGCCCTATGGCTACACCTTC